These 5 T cell receptor beta chains were sequenced from one sample in a study of cytotoxic CD8 clonotypes in ibrutinib-treated CLL (dated by TCRdb to the early 2020s). Interpreted using the paper, the time point label stands for: approximately 11 months on ibrutinib. Library method: the immunoSEQ multiplex PCR assay. In TCRdb, the immuneACCESS table is reduced to in-frame sequences with V and J assigned. These tables do not hold every clone; where another copy was compared, an unresolved V gene accounts for under half, and the others remain unexplained. The sample table lists about 130,000 clones, about 79% of them with a count of one. The ten largest clones capture 10% to 15% of the sample. The source material was PBMCs, sampled after 12 months of ibrutinib treatment. The receptor set was obtained from a human donor with chronic lymphocytic leukemia.

The chain recombines TRBV5-1 with TRBJ2-7; TRBD1 aligns across 8 bases. CDR3 length equals 14 residues. Unmatched junction bases numbered 8, after V lost 3 bases and J lost 6 bases. Germline CDR1 SGHRS, CDR2 YFSETQ. CDR3 loop: CASSSRQGIGEQYF. CDR3 sequence (DNA): TGCGCCAGCAGCTCGAGACAGGGGATAGGCGAGCAGTACTTC.

The chain recombines TRBV27 with TRBJ1-1; D possibly corresponds to TRBD1 (6 bases). Germline values: CDR1 MNHEY, CDR2 SMNVEV (reference sequence). CDR3 length: 13 residues. V lost 1 base to trimming and J lost 8 bases, with 11 bases between them. The CDR3 sequence: CASSLLTGREAFF. In DNA, the CDR3 is TGTGCCAGCAGTTTATTAACAGGGAGAGAAGCTTTCTTT.

The chain recombines TRBV11-2 with TRBJ2-7; 7 nucleotides agree with TRBD2. This CDR3 comprises 14 residues. V was clipped by 1 base and J by 3 bases; unmatched bases: 3. Germline V gene lookup returns CDR1 SGHAT and CDR2 FQNNGV. CDR3 nucleotides: TGTGCCAGCAGCTTAGTCGGGAGGTTCTACGAGCAGTACTTC. Amino acid sequence: CASSLVGRFYEQYF.

The V gene is TRBV7-2, the J gene TRBJ2-7, with D hard to call. V shed 5 bases and J shed 3 bases, with 17 bases lying between them. The CDR3 is made up of 15 amino acids. Germline V gives CDR1 SGHTA, CDR2 FQGNSA. The CDR3 spells CASSPLLGLDYEQYF. The CDR3 nucleotides read TGTGCCAGCAGCCCCTTACTTGGGCTAGACTACGAGCAGTACTTC.

This clone was seen a few times. CDR3 coding DNA: TGTGCCAGCAGCTGGGGACTAGCGGGAGCTTCCAATGAGCAGTTCTTC. It yields the protein CASSWGLAGASNEQFF. This chain joins TRBV5-6 and TRBJ2-1, with 14 bases aligning to TRBD2. V lost 3 bases to trimming and J lost 6 bases; unmatched junction nucleotides: 5. Germline V gives CDR1 SGHDT, CDR2 YYEEEE. The CDR3 is 16 amino acids.